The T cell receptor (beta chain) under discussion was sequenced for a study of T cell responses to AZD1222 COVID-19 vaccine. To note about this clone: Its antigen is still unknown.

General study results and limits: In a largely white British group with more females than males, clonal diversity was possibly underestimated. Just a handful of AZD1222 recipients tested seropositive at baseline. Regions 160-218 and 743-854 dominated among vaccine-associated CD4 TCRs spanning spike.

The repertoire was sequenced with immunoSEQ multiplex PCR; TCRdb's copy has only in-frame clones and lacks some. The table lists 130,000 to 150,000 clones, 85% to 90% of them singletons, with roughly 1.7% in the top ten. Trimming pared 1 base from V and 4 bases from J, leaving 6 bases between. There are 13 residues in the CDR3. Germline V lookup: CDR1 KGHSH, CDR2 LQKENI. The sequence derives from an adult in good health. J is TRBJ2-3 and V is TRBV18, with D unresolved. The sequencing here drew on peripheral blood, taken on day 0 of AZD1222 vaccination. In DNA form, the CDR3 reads TGTGCCAGCTCACCACGGCAGGCAGATACGCAGTATTTT. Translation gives CASSPRQADTQYF.